The clone carrying this TCR beta chain has only one observation. Original processing notes: Nucleated cell counts were estimated from reference gene primer amplification. Some clones are missing from TCRdb's copy, which holds only in-frame ones; the method was immunoSEQ multiplex PCR. That table is the source of V, J and clone size, and D and trimming were worked out from the DNA. The sample gives about 300,000 clones, approximately 91% of which show up once; around 1.7% is in the top ten. The entry originates in a study of blood T cell repertoires in COVID-19. Study members were between roughly 18 and 89 years old and lived in about two dozen US regions. The germline CDR1 and CDR2 sequences are LGHNT and FRNRAP. V was clipped by 1 base and J by 7 bases; unmatched bases: 4. CDR3 size: 15 residues.

The sequenced sample was PBMCs or T cells enriched from blood (not recorded which). The sequence was obtained from a woman aged 40 to 50 who had recovered from COVID-19. The chain joins TRBV12-5 to TRBJ1-6; 7 positions agree with TRBD1. The CDR3 DNA is TGTGCTAGTGGTTTGGACCGACAGGGAAATTCACCCCTCCACTTT. This gives the protein CASGLDRQGNSPLHF.